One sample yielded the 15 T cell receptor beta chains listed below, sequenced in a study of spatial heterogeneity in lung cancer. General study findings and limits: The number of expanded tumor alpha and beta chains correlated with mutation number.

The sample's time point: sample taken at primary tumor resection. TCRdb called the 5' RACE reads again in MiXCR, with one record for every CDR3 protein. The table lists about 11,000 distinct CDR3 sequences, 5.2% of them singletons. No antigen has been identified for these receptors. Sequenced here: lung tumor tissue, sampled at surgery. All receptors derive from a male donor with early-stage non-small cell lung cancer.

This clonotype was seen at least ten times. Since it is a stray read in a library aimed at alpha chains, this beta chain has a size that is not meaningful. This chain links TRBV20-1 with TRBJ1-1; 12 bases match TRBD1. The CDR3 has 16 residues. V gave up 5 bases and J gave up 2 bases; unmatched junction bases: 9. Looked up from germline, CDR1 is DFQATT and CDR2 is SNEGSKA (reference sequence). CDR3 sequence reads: CSAPGTGGRINTEAFF. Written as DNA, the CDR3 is TGCAGTGCTCCCGGGACAGGGGGCAGGATCAACACTGAAGCTTTCTTT.

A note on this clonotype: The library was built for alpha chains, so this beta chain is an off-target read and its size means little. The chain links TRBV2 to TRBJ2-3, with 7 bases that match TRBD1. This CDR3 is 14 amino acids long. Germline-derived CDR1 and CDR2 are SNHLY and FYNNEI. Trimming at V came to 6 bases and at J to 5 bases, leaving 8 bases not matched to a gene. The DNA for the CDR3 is TGTGCCAGCAGCGCCGACAGGGCGGGAGATACGCAGTATTTT. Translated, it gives CASSADRAGDTQYF.

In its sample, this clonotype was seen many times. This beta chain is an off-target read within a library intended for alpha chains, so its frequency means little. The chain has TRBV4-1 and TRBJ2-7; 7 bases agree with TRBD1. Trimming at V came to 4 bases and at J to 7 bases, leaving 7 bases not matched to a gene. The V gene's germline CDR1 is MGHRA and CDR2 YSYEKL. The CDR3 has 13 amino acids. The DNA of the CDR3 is TGCGCCAGCAGCCCCAGGGGGATGCAGGAGCAGTACTTC. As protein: CASSPRGMQEQYF.

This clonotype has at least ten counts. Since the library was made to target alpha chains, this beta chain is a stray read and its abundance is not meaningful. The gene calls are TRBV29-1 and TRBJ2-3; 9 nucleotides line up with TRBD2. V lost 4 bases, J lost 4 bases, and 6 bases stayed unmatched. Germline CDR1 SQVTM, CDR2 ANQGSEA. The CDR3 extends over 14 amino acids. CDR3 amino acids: CSVGVSGGPDTQYF. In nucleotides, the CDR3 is TGCAGCGTTGGTGTTAGCGGGGGCCCAGATACGCAGTATTTT.

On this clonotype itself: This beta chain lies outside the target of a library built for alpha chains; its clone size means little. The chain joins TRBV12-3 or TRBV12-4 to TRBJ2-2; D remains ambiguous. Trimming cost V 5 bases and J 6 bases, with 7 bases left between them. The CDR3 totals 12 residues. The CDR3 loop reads CASSPSPGELFF. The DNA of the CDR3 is TGTGCCAGCAGTCCTTCGCCCGGGGAGCTGTTTTTT.

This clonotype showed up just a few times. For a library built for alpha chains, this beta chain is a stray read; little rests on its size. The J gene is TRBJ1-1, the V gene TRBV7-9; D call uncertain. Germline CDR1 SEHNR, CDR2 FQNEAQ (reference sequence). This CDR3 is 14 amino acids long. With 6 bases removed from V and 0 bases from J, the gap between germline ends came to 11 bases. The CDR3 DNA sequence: TGTGCCAGCAGTTCGGAGGGAATGAACACTGAAGCTTTCTTT. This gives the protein CASSSEGMNTEAFF. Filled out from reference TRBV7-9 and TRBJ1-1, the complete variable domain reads DTGVSQNPRHKITKRGQNVTFRCDPISEHNRLYWYRQTLGQGPEFLTYFQNEAQLEKSRLLSDRFSAERPKGSFSTLEIQRTEQGDSAMYLCASSSEGMNTEAFFGQGTRLTVV.

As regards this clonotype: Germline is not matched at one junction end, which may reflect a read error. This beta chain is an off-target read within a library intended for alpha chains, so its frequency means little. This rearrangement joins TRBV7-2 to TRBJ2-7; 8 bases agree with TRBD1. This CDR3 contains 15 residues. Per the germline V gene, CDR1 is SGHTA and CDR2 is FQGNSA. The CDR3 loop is CASTLAAQGGYEQYF. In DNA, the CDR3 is TGTGCCAGCACCTTAGCTGCACAGGGGGGATACGAGCAGTACTTC.

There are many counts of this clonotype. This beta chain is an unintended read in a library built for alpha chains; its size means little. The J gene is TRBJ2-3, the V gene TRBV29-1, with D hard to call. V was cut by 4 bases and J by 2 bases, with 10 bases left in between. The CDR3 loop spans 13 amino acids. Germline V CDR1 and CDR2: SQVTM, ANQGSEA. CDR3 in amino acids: CSVAGPATDTQYF. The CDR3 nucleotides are TGCAGCGTTGCAGGACCCGCCACAGATACGCAGTATTTT.

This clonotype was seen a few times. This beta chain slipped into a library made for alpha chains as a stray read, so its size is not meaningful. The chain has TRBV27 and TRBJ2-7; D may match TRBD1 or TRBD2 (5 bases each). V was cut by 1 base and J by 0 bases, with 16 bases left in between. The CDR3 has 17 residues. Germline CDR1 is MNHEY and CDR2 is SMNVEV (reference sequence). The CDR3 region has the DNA TGTGCCAGCAGTTTATTCCCGTGGGGCGCGGGCTCCTACGAGCAGTACTTC. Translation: CASSLFPWGAGSYEQYF.

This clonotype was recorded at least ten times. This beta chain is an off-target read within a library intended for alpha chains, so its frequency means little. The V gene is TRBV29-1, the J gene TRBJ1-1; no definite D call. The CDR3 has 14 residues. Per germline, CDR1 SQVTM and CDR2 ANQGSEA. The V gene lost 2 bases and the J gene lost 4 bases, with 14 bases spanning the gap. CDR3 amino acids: CSVERSPRGTEAFF. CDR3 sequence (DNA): TGCAGCGTTGAAAGGTCTCCACGAGGCACTGAAGCTTTCTTT. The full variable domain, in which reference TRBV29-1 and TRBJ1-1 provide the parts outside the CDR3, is SAVISQKPSRDICQRGTSLTIQCQVDSQVTMMFWYRQQPGQSLTLIATANQGSEATYESGFVIDKFPISRPNLTFSTLTVSNMSPEDSSIYLCSVERSPRGTEAFFGQGTRLTVV.

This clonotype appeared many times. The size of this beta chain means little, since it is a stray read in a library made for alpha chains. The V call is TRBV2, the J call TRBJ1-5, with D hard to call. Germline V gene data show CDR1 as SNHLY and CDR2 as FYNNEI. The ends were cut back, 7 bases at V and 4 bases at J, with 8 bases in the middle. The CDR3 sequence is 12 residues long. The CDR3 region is CASTVLNQPQHF. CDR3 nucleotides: TGTGCCAGCACTGTTCTAAATCAGCCCCAGCATTTT.

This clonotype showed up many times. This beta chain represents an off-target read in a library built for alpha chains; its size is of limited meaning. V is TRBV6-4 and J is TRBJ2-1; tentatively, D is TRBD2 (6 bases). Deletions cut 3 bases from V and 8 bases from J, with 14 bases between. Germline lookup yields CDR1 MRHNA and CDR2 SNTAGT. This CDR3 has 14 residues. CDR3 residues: CASSEARGSYEQFF. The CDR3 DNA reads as TGTGCCAGCAGTGAAGCGCGGGGTAGCTATGAGCAGTTCTTC.

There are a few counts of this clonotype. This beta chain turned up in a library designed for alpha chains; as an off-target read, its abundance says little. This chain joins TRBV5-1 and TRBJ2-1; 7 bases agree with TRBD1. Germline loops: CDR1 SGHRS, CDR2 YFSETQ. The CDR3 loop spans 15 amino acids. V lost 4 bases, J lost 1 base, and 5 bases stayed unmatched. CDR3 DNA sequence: TGCGCCAGCAGCCCGGGACAGAGTTCCTACAATGAGCAGTTCTTC. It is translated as CASSPGQSSYNEQFF.

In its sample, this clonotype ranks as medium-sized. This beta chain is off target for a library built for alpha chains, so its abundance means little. CDR3 amino acids: CASSFGSPADTQYF. The CDR3 DNA reads as TGTGCCAGCAGTTTTGGGTCACCAGCAGATACGCAGTATTTT. This sequence joins TRBV6-2 or TRBV6-3 and TRBJ2-3; no firm D call. The V end lost 4 bases, the J end lost 4 bases, and 12 bases lay between the germline ends. The CDR3 has 14 amino acids. CDR1 and CDR2 from the germline V gene are MNHEY and SVGEGT.

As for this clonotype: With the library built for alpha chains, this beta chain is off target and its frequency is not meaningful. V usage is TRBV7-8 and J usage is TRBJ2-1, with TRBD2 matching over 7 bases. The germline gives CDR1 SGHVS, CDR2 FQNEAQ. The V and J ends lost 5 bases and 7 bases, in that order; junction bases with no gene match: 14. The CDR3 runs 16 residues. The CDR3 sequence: CASSQDYAGVWNEQFF. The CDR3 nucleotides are TGTGCCAGCAGCCAGGACTATGCGGGAGTATGGAATGAGCAGTTCTTC.